This T cell receptor beta chain was sequenced for a study of cytomegalovirus exposure and HLA in healthy donors. About the study: HLA-typed donors were the source of 83 million or so unique TCRs held in an early data release.

The table lists this clone with a few counts. CDR1 is SNHLY and CDR2 is FYNNEI in the germline V gene. CDR3 length equals 15 residues. V lost 6 bases to trimming and J lost 7 bases; unmatched junction nucleotides: 8. PCR amplification relied on 60 Vbeta primers (plus 13 Jbeta primers). TCRdb's table, derived via immunoSEQ multiplex PCR, lists solely in-frame clones and lacks some. The sample has some 150,000 clones, roughly 60% seen once. Sequenced: PBMCs. This clonotype was obtained from a middle-aged woman in good health and CMV-seronegative. The chain employs TRBV2 and TRBJ1-6; 8 bases are shared with TRBD1. This chain's CDR3 is CASSERDRTNSPLHF. DNA for the CDR3: TGTGCCAGCAGCGAACGGGACAGGACGAATTCACCCCTCCACTTT.